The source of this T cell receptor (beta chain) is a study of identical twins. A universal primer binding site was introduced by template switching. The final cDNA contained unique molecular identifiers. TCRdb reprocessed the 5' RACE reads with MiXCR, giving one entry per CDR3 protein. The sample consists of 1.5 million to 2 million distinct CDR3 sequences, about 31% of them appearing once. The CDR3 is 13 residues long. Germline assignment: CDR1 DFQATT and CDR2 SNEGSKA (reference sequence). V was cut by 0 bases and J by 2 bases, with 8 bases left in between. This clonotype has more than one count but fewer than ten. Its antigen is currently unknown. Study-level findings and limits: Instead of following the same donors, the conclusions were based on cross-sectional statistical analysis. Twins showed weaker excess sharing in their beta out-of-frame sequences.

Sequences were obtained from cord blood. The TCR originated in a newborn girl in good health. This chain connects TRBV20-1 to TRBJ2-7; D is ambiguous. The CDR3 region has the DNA TGCAGTGCTAGAGATGGAGATGCCTACGAGCAGTACTTC. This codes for CSARDGDAYEQYF.